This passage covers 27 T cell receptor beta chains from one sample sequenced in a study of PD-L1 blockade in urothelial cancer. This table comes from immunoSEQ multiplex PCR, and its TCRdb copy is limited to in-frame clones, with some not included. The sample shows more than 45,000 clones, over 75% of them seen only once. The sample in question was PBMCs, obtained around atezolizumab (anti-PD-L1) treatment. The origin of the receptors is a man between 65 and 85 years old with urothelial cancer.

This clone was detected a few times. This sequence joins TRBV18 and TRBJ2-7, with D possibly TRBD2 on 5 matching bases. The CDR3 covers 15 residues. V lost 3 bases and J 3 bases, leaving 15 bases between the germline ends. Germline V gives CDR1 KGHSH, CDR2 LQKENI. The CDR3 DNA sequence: TGTGCCAGCTCACCGGGGAGCTTTCTAGGCTACGAGCAGTACTTC. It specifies CASSPGSFLGYEQYF.

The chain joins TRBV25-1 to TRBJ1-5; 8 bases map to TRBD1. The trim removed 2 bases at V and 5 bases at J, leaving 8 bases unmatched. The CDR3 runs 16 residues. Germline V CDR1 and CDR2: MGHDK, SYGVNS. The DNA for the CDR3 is TGTGCCAGCAGTGAAGGGGGCAGGGGGCACGATCAGCCCCAGCATTTT. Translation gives CASSEGGRGHDQPQHF.

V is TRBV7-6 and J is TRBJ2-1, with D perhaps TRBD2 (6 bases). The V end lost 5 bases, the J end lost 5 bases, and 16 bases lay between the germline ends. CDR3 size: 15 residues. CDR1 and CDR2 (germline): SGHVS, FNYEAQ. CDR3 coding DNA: TGTGCCAGCAGCCTACTCCCCGGGAGCGACAATGAGCAGTTCTTC. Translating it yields CASSLLPGSDNEQFF.

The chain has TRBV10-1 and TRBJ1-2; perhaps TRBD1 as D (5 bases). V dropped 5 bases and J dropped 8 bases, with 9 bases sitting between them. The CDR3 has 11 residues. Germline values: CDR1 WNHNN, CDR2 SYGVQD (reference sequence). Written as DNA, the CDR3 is TGCGCCAGCAGTCCAGGGTTCGGCTACACCTTC. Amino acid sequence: CASSPGFGYTF.

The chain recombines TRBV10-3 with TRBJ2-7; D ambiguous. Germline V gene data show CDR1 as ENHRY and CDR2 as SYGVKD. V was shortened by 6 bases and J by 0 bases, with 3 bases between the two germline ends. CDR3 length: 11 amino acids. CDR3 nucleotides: TGTGCCATCAGCGGCTCCTACGAGCAGTACTTC. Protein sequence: CAISGSYEQYF.

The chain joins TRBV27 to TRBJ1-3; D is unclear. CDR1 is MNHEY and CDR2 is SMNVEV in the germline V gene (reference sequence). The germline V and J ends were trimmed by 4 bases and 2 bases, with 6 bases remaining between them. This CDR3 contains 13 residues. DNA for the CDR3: TGTGCCAGCAGTTCGTACACTGGAAACACCATATATTTT. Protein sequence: CASSSYTGNTIYF.

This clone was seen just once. This CDR3 is CASSSSGPYEQYF. The CDR3 DNA reads TGTGCCAGCAGCTCTAGTGGCCCCTACGAGCAGTACTTC. This sequence joins TRBV7-9 and TRBJ2-7; D gene unclear. Germline V gene data show CDR1 as SEHNR and CDR2 as FQNEAQ (reference sequence). V lost 4 bases, J lost 2 bases, and 9 bases lay in between. The CDR3 contains 13 residues.

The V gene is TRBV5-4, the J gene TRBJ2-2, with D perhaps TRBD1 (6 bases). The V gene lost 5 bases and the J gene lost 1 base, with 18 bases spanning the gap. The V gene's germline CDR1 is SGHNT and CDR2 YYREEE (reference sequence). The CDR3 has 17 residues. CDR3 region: CASSLGVGTKNTGELFF. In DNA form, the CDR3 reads TGTGCCAGCAGTCTTGGGGTGGGGACAAAGAACACCGGGGAGCTGTTTTTT.

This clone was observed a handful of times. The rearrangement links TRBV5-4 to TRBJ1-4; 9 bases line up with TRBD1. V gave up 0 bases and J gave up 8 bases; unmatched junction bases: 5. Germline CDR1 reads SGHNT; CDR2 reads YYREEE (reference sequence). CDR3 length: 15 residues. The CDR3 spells CASSLGGQGREKLFF. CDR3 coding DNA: TGTGCCAGCAGCTTGGGGGGACAGGGTAGAGAAAAACTGTTTTTT.

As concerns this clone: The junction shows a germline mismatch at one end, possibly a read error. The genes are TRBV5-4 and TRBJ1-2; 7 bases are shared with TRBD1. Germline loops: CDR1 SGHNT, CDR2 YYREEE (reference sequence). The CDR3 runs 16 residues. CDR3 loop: CASSLGGGRVAYGYTF. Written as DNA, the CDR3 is TGTGCCAGCAGTTTGGGAGGGGGCAGGGTGGCCTATGGCTACACCTTC.

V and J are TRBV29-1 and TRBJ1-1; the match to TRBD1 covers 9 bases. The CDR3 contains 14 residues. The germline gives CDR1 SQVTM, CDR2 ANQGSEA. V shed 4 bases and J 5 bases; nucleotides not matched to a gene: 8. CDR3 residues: CSVVAQGALTEAFF. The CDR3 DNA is TGCAGCGTTGTCGCACAGGGGGCTTTGACTGAAGCTTTCTTT.

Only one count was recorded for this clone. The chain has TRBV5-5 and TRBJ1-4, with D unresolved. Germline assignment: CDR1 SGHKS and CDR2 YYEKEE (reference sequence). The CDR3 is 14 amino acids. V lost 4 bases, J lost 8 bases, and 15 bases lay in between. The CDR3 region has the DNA TGTGCCAGCAGCGTAAATCCCGGGAGGGAAAAACTGTTTTTT. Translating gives CASSVNPGREKLFF.

For the CDR3, the DNA is TGCGCCAGCACCGTGACTAGCGGCTCCTACGAGCAGTACTTC. Amino acid sequence: CASTVTSGSYEQYF. The chain uses TRBV5-1 and TRBJ2-7, with 9 bases that match TRBD2. V lost 6 bases to trimming and J lost 0 bases; unmatched junction nucleotides: 4. CDR3 length: 14 amino acids. CDR1 and CDR2 from the germline V gene are SGHRS and YFSETQ.

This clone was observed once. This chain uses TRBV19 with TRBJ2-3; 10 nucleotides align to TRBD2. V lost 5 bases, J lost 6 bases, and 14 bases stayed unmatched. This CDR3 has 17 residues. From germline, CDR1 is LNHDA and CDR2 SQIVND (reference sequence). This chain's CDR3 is CASSPGLAWVDLDTQYF. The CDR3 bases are TGTGCCAGTAGTCCGGGACTAGCGTGGGTTGATTTGGATACGCAGTATTTT. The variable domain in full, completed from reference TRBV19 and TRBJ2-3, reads DGGITQSPKYLFRKEGQNVTLSCEQNLNHDAMYWYRQDPGQGLRLIYYSQIVNDFQKGDIAEGYSVSREKKESFPLTVTSAQKNPTAFYLCASSPGLAWVDLDTQYFGPGTRLTVL.

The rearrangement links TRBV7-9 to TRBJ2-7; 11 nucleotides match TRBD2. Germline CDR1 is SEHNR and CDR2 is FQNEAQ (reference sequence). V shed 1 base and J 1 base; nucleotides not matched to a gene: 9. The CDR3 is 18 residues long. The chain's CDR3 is CASSLGIAGGPRSYEQYF. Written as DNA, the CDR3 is TGTGCCAGCAGCTTAGGTATAGCGGGAGGGCCGAGGTCCTACGAGCAGTACTTC.

CDR3 in amino acids: CASSHLRANEKLFF. The DNA for the CDR3 is TGTGCCAGCAGCCATTTACGGGCTAATGAAAAACTGTTTTTT. The rearrangement joins TRBV7-8 to TRBJ1-4, with unresolved D. Between the trimmed V and J ends, which lost 5 bases and 3 bases, there was a span of 10 bases. This CDR3 region has 14 residues. CDR1 and CDR2 from the germline V gene are SGHVS and FQNEAQ.

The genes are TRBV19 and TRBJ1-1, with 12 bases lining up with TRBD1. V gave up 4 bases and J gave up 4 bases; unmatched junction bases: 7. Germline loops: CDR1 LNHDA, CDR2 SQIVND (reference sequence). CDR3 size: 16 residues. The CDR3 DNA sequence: TGTGCCAGTAGTAGCCCGGGACAGGGGGCCGGCACTGAAGCTTTCTTT. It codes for CASSSPGQGAGTEAFF. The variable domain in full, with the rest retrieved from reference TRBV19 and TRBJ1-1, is DGGITQSPKYLFRKEGQNVTLSCEQNLNHDAMYWYRQDPGQGLRLIYYSQIVNDFQKGDIAEGYSVSREKKESFPLTVTSAQKNPTAFYLCASSSPGQGAGTEAFFGQGTRLTVV.

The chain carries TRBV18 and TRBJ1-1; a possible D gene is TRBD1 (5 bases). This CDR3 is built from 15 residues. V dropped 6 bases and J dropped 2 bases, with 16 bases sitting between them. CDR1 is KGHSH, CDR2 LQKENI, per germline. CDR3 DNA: TGTGCCAGCTCCCCCGGGGGACTGTTAAACACTGAAGCTTTCTTT. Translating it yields CASSPGGLLNTEAFF.

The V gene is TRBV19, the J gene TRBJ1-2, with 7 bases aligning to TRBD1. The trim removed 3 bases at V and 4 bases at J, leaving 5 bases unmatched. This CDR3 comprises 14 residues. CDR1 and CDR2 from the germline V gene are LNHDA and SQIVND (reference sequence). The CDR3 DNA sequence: TGTGCCAGTAGTATTTTACAGGGGACCTATGGCTACACCTTC. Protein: CASSILQGTYGYTF.

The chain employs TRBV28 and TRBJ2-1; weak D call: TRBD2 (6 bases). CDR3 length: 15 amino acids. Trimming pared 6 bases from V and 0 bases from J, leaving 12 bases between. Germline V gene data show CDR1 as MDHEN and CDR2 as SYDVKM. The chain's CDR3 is CASRRTSLSYNEQFF. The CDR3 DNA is TGTGCCAGCAGAAGAACTAGCCTCTCCTACAATGAGCAGTTCTTC.

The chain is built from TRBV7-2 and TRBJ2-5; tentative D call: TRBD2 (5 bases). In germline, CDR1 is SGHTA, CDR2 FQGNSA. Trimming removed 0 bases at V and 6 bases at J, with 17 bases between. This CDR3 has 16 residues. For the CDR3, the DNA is TGTGCCAGCAGCTTAGCGCTGGGCGGAGCCGGGAAGACCCAGTACTTC. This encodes CASSLALGGAGKTQYF.

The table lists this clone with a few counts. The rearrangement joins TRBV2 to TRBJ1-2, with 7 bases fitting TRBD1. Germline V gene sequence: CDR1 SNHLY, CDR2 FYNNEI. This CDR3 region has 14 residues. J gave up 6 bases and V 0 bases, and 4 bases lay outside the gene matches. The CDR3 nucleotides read TGTGCCAGCAGTGAAGCGGGACAGCCTAATGGCTACACCTTC. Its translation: CASSEAGQPNGYTF.

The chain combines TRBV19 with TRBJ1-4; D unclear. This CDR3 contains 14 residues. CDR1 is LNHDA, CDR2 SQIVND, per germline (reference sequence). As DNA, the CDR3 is TGTGGATGGTGGGAGATCGCAACTAATGAAAAACTGTTTTTT. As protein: CGWWEIATNEKLFF. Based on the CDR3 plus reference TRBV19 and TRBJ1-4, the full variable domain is DGGITQSPKYLFRKEGQNVTLSCEQNLNHDAMYWYRQDPGQGLRLIYYSQIVNDFQKGDIAEGYSVSREKKESFPLTVTSAQKNPTAFYLCGWWEIATNEKLFFGSGTQLSVL.

The CDR3 reads CASTGDRVHGYTF. In nucleotides, the CDR3 is TGTGCCAGCACCGGGGACAGGGTGCATGGCTACACCTTC. The V gene is TRBV6-5, the J gene TRBJ1-2; 9 bases match TRBD1. Germline values: CDR1 MNHEY, CDR2 SVGAGI. The CDR3 is 13 amino acids. With V trimmed by 7 bases and J by 6 bases, 6 bases remained unmatched.

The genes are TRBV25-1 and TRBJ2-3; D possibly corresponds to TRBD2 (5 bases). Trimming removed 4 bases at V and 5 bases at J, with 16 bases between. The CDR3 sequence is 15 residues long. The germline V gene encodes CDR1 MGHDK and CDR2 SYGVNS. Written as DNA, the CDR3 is TGTGCCAGCAGTGCAACCAGGACTTTGGTAGATACGCAGTATTTT. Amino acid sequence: CASSATRTLVDTQYF.

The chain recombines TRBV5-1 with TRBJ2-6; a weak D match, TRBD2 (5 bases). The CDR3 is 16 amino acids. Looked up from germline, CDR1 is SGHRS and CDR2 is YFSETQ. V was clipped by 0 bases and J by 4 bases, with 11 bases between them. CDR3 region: CASSLESSGGANVLTF. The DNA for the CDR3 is TGCGCCAGCAGCTTGGAATCCAGCGGAGGGGCCAACGTCCTGACTTTC.

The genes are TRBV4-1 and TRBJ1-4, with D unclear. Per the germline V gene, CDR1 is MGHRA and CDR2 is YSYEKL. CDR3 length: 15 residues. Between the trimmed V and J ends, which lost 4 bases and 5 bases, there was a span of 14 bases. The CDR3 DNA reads TGCGCCAGCAGCCTCCTGGGAGGGATAAATGAAAAACTGTTTTTT. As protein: CASSLLGGINEKLFF.